This paragraph reports one T cell receptor (beta chain). Its antigen is not identified. This entry is derived from a study of human T cells and chemical hapten exposure. Study-level points and caveats: Counts of TCRs above 1 in 1000 frequency stayed unchanged with DPC sensitization.

Stated time point: healthy volunteer bleed at 2 weeks. Unseparated into fractions, whole blood served as the source from which total RNA was extracted. Attachment of unique molecular identifiers to individual cDNA molecules was performed in the library. TCRdb ran MiXCR on the RACE reads and lists one entry per CDR3 protein. The table shows 35,000 to 50,000 distinct CDR3 sequences, with 4.3% occurring only once. The receptor comes from a female donor in good health. Some clones in this sample may be carry-over from other donors' samples. Sequenced input: whole blood.

CDR3 protein: CASSLPGGVLYNEQFF. CDR3 bases: TGTGCCAGCAGTTTACCCGGGGGCGTCCTCTACAATGAGCAGTTCTTC. The chain recombines TRBV12-3 or TRBV12-4 with TRBJ2-1; the D gene could be TRBD1 or TRBD2 (6 bases each). With 2 bases removed from V and 3 bases from J, the gap between germline ends came to 14 bases. The CDR3 sequence is 16 residues long.